Below are 22 T cell receptor beta chains sequenced from a single sample in a study of T cell responses to AZD1222 COVID-19 vaccine. The method was immunoSEQ multiplex PCR; TCRdb's version includes in-frame clones alone and lacks a portion of them. The repertoire holds some 140,000 clones, 80% to 95% seen once, with approximately 7% in the top ten. The specimen was peripheral blood, collected 28 days after the second AZD1222 dose. These receptors were taken from an adult who received the AZD1222 COVID-19 vaccine.

The rearrangement uses TRBV18 and TRBJ1-2; D remains ambiguous. From germline, CDR1 is KGHSH and CDR2 LQKENI. Trimming removed 2 bases at V and 2 bases at J, with 3 bases between. This CDR3 is 12 amino acids long. This chain's CDR3 is CASSPGNYGYTF. The CDR3 nucleotides are TGTGCCAGCTCACCAGGAAACTATGGCTACACCTTC.

CDR3 loop: CASSQSVTGGQSPLHF. For the CDR3, the DNA is TGTGCCAGCAGCCAATCGGTGACAGGGGGCCAATCACCCCTCCACTTT. V and J are TRBV4-2 and TRBJ1-6; 10 bases fit TRBD1. Germline-derived CDR1 and CDR2 are LGHNA and YNFKEQ. Unmatched junction bases numbered 8, after V lost 2 bases and J lost 10 bases. The length of the CDR3 is 16 residues.

V is TRBV4-2 and J is TRBJ1-5, with TRBD1 as a possible D gene (5 bases). CDR1 LGHNA and CDR2 YNFKEQ come from the germline V gene. The germline V and J ends were trimmed by 2 bases and 3 bases, with 14 bases remaining between them. The CDR3 spans 16 residues. CDR3 coding DNA: TGTGCCAGCAGCCAACATTTGGGGGAGGTCAATCAGCCCCAGCATTTT. Its translation: CASSQHLGEVNQPQHF.

The chain links TRBV20-1 to TRBJ1-2; 12 nucleotides align to TRBD1. This CDR3 is built from 16 residues. CDR1 and CDR2 (germline): DFQATT, SNEGSKA (reference sequence). The junction had 11 bases not matched to a gene; V was cut back by 3 bases and J by 6 bases. Written as DNA, the CDR3 is TGCAGTGCTAGTACGGGACAGGGGGCGCAAGTTCATGGCTACACCTTC. This codes for CSASTGQGAQVHGYTF.

V is TRBV30 and J is TRBJ1-1; possible D gene TRBD1, 5 bases. V dropped 4 bases and J dropped 7 bases, with 13 bases sitting between them. The CDR3 length is 12 residues. Germline loops: CDR1 GTSNPN, CDR2 SVGIG (reference sequence). In nucleotides, the CDR3 is TGTGCCTGGACAAGACAGTGGAGTGAAGCTTTCTTT. It specifies CAWTRQWSEAFF.

This clone has a single count. This rearrangement joins TRBV5-1 to TRBJ2-3, with 7 bases matching TRBD1. The CDR3 runs to 15 residues. The J segment lost 0 bases and the V segment lost 4 bases, leaving 5 bases of the junction unmatched. Germline V CDR1 and CDR2: SGHRS, YFSETQ. The CDR3 DNA reads TGCGCCAGCAGCAGGGGACAGCCCAGCACAGATACGCAGTATTTT. Translating it yields CASSRGQPSTDTQYF.

CDR3 region: CASTLRDGSYEQYF. Written as DNA, the CDR3 is TGTGCCAGCACCCTCCGGGACGGCTCCTACGAGCAGTACTTC. The chain has TRBV7-9 and TRBJ2-7; D tentatively fits TRBD1 or TRBD2 (5 bases each). V dropped 7 bases and J dropped 0 bases, with 13 bases sitting between them. The CDR3 consists of 14 residues. CDR1 is SEHNR and CDR2 is FQNEAQ in the germline V gene (reference sequence).

This chain uses TRBV7-9 with TRBJ1-1; D uncertain. The CDR3 is made up of 13 amino acids. CDR1 and CDR2 (germline): SEHNR, FQNEAQ (reference sequence). The V gene lost 1 base and the J gene lost 5 bases, with 8 bases spanning the gap. CDR3 amino acids: CASSLVGETEAFF. The CDR3 DNA reads TGTGCCAGCAGCTTAGTGGGCGAGACTGAAGCTTTCTTT.

The rearrangement uses TRBV6-2 or TRBV6-3 and TRBJ2-7; no firm D call. The CDR3 length is 12 residues. Germline-derived CDR1 and CDR2 are MNHEY and SVGEGT. Trimming pared 5 bases from V and 8 bases from J, leaving 13 bases between. CDR3 in amino acids: CASSHPPPQQYF. The CDR3 nucleotides are TGTGCCAGCAGTCACCCTCCCCCGCAGCAGTACTTC.

The gene calls are TRBV5-1 and TRBJ2-3; tentative D call: TRBD2 (5 bases). This CDR3 is built from 15 residues. The germline V and J ends were trimmed by 4 bases and 8 bases, with 20 bases remaining between them. The V gene's germline CDR1 is SGHRS and CDR2 YFSETQ. CDR3 bases: TGCGCCAGCAGCACCCTTGGGGATTCCGGAGGTACGCAGTATTTT. Protein: CASSTLGDSGGTQYF.

The gene calls are TRBV12-5 and TRBJ1-2; no reliable D call. Trimming shortened V by 7 bases and J by 2 bases, and 8 bases separated the two germline ends. CDR1 and CDR2 from the germline V gene are LGHNT and FRNRAP. This CDR3 has 12 amino acids. CDR3 in DNA: TGTGCTAGTGTTGGGGTCAACTATGGCTACACCTTC. Its protein product is CASVGVNYGYTF.

This chain connects TRBV6-4 to TRBJ2-7; 8 bases line up with TRBD1. CDR1 and CDR2 (germline): MRHNA, SNTAGT. V trimming: 8 bases; J trimming: 2 bases; junction bases outside the gene matches: 5. The CDR3 consists of 13 residues. The CDR3 loop reads CASRTGTPYEQYF. The CDR3 DNA follows: TGTGCCAGCCGGACAGGGACGCCCTACGAGCAGTACTTC.

This chain joins TRBV11-2 and TRBJ2-7, with D possibly matching TRBD2 (7 bases). Germline assignment: CDR1 SGHAT and CDR2 FQNNGV. With 0 bases removed from V and 4 bases from J, the gap between germline ends came to 13 bases. The CDR3 runs 15 residues. The CDR3 protein is CASSLEPGGGYEQYF. CDR3 bases: TGTGCCAGCAGCTTAGAACCGGGGGGCGGATACGAGCAGTACTTC.

V usage is TRBV29-1 and J usage is TRBJ1-2; 7 bases are a match to TRBD1. Germline values: CDR1 SQVTM, CDR2 ANQGSEA. The CDR3 runs to 13 residues. Trimming cost V 5 bases and J 2 bases; bases outside gene matches: 5. CDR3 in amino acids: CSVLGGANYGYTF. In DNA form, the CDR3 reads TGCAGCGTTTTAGGGGGCGCAAACTATGGCTACACCTTC.

This clone was counted only a few times. The chain joins TRBV7-9 to TRBJ1-3; D call uncertain. Deletions cut 10 bases from V and 0 bases from J, with 16 bases between. This CDR3 comprises 15 residues. Germline CDR1 SEHNR, CDR2 FQNEAQ (reference sequence). CDR3 protein: CAINRAGSSGNTIYF. The DNA of the CDR3 is TGTGCCATTAATCGTGCGGGGAGCTCTGGAAACACCATATATTTT.

The rearrangement links TRBV30 to TRBJ1-4; 8 bases agree with TRBD1. The CDR3 runs to 13 residues. CDR1 is GTSNPN, CDR2 SVGIG, per germline (reference sequence). Trimming took 1 base from V and 13 from J; bases not matched to a gene: 8. The CDR3 DNA is TGTGCCTGGAGTGCCACCGGGACAGGCCCACTGTTTTTT. Protein sequence: CAWSATGTGPLFF. Complete variable domain (other parts from reference TRBV30 and TRBJ1-4): SQTIHQWPATLVQPVGSPLSLECTVEGTSNPNLYWYRQAAGRGLQLLFYSVGIGQISSEVPQNLSASRPQDRQFILSSKKLLLSDSGFYLCAWSATGTGPLFFGSGTQLSVL.

This chain links TRBV11-2 with TRBJ1-6; 9 bases line up with TRBD1. The trim removed 3 bases at V and 9 bases at J, leaving 0 bases unmatched. Germline-derived CDR1 and CDR2 are SGHAT and FQNNGV. This CDR3 is built from 13 residues. The CDR3 spells CASSLDRGSPLHF. The CDR3 nucleotides read TGTGCCAGCAGCTTGGACAGGGGTTCACCCCTCCACTTT.

This chain connects TRBV3-1 (or the pseudogene TRBV3-2) to TRBJ2-1; 8 bases are shared with TRBD1. The V and J ends lost 3 bases and 4 bases, in that order; junction bases with no gene match: 2. The CDR3 covers 14 residues. Germline V gene sequence: CDR1 LGHDT, CDR2 YNNKEL (reference sequence). The CDR3 spells CASSQRDRYNEQFF. The CDR3 DNA reads as TGTGCCAGCAGCCAGAGGGACAGGTACAATGAGCAGTTCTTC.

This chain joins TRBV2 and TRBJ1-6; D is unresolved. Germline V gives CDR1 SNHLY, CDR2 FYNNEI. V lost 4 bases and J lost 6, with 10 bases in between. The CDR3 extends over 14 amino acids. The CDR3 loop reads CASSARTSNSPLHF. The DNA of the CDR3 is TGTGCCAGCAGTGCCCGGACCTCTAATTCACCCCTCCACTTT.

V is TRBV30 and J is TRBJ1-2; TRBD1 matches 9 bases. From germline, CDR1 is GTSNPN and CDR2 SVGIG (reference sequence). V was pared by 1 base and J by 0 bases, with 12 bases of the junction left unmatched. This CDR3 is 18 amino acids long. CDR3 nucleotides: TGTGCCTGGAGTGCCACACGTACAGACAGGGGGACTAACTATGGCTACACCTTC. The encoded protein is CAWSATRTDRGTNYGYTF.

The rearrangement joins TRBV2 to TRBJ1-2; 8 bases line up with TRBD1. This CDR3 is built from 13 residues. V dropped 10 bases and J dropped 5; count of bases not matched to a gene: 9. Germline CDR1 and CDR2: SNHLY and FYNNEI. The CDR3 loop is CANPDRVGYGYTF. The CDR3 DNA reads TGTGCCAACCCGGACAGGGTAGGGTATGGCTACACCTTC.

This clone appeared a few times. The rearrangement uses TRBV28 and TRBJ1-1, with no clear D. The CDR3 has 17 amino acids. Germline V CDR1 and CDR2: MDHEN, SYDVKM. The V end was cut by 6 bases, the J end by 0 bases, with 20 bases between. CDR3 bases: TGTGCCAGCAGCCCATTCCGCTGGGATACCATGAACACTGAAGCTTTCTTT. It codes for CASSPFRWDTMNTEAFF. Together with reference TRBV28 and TRBJ1-1, the CDR3 gives the full variable domain: DVKVTQSSRYLVKRTGEKVFLECVQDMDHENMFWYRQDPGLGLRLIYFSYDVKMKEKGDIPEGYSVSREKKERFSLILESASTNQTSMYLCASSPFRWDTMNTEAFFGQGTRLTVV.